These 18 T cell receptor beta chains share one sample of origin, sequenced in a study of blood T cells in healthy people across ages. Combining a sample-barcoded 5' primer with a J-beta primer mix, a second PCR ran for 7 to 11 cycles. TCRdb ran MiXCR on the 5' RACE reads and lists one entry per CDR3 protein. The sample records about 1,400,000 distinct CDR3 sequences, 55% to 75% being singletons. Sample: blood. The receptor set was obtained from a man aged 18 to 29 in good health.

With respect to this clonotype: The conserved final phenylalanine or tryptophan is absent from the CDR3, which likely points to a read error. The CDR3 loop is CSGTQGGVTEAFL. CDR3 nucleotide sequence: TGCAGCGGGACACAGGGTGGTGTCACTGAAGCTTTCCTT. J is TRBJ1-1 and V is TRBV29-1; D might be TRBD1 (6 bases). Germline CDR1 SQVTM, CDR2 ANQGSEA. Trimming shortened V by 7 bases and J by 4 bases, and 16 bases separated the two germline ends. The CDR3 contains 13 residues.

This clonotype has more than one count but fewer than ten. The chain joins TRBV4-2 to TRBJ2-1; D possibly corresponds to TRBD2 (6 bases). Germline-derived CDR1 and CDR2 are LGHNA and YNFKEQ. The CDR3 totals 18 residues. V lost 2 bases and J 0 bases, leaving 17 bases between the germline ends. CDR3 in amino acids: CASSQSIYRGSSYNEQFF. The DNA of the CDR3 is TGTGCCAGCAGCCAATCTATTTATCGGGGGAGCTCCTACAATGAGCAGTTCTTC.

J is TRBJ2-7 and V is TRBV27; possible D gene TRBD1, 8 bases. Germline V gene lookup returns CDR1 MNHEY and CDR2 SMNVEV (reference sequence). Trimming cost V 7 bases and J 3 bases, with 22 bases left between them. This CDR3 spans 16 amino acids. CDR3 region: CASTQSGTGGGYEQYF. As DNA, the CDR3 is TGTGCCAGCACCCAAAGCGGGACAGGAGGGGGCTACGAGCAGTACTTC.

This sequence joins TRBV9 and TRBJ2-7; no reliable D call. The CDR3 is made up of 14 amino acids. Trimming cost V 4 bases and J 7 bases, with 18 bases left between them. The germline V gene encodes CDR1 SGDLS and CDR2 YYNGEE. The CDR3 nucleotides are TGTGCCAGCAGCCCGCAACCCCTCCTGGGTGAGCAGTACTTC. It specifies CASSPQPLLGEQYF.

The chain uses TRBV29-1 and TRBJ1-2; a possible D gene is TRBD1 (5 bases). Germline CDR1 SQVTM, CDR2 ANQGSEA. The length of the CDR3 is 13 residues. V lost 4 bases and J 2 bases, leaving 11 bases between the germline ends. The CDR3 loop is CSVGVRENYGYTF. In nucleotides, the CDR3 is TGCAGCGTTGGGGTCAGGGAGAACTATGGCTACACCTTC.

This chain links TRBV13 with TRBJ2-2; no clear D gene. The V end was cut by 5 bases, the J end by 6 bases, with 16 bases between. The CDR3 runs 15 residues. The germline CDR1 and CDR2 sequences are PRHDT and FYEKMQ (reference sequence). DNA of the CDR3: TGTGCCAGCAGCGAAAGGACGGCCTGGCCCGGGGAGCTGTTTTTT. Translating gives CASSERTAWPGELFF. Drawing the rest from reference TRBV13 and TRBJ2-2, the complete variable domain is AAGVIQSPRHLIKEKRETATLKCYPIPRHDTVYWYQQGPGQDPQFLISFYEKMQSDKGSIPDRFSAQQFSDYHSELNMSSLELGDSALYFCASSERTAWPGELFFGEGSRLTVL.

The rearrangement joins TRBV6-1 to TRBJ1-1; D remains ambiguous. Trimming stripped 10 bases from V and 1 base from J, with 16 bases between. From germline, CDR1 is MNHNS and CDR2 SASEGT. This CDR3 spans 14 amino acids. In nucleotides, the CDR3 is TGTGCCACTCAGAGGGTCGGAGAGAACACTGAAGCTTTCTTT. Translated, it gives CATQRVGENTEAFF.

The CDR3 DNA follows: TGCGCCAGCAGCTCCGGGACTAGCCTGGATGAGCAGTTCTTC. This codes for CASSSGTSLDEQFF. This chain joins TRBV5-1 and TRBJ2-1; TRBD2 aligns across 9 bases. The V segment lost 3 bases and the J segment 8 bases; nucleotides outside the gene matches: 6. Germline V lookup: CDR1 SGHRS, CDR2 YFSETQ. CDR3 length: 14 amino acids.

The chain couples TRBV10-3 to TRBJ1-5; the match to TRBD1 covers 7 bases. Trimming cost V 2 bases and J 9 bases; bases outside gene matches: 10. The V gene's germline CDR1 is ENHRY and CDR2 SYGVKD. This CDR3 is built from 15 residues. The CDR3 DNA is TGTGCCATCAGTGAGCGTCAAGGGGGCGAGGCGCCCCAGCATTTT. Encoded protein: CAISERQGGEAPQHF.

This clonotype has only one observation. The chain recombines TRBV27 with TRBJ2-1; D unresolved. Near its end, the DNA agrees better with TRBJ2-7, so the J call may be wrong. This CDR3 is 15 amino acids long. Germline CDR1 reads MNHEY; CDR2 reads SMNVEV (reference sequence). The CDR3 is CASSYIPSSYNEQYF. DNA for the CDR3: TGTGCCAGCTCATACATTCCGAGCTCCTACAATGAGCAGTACTTC.

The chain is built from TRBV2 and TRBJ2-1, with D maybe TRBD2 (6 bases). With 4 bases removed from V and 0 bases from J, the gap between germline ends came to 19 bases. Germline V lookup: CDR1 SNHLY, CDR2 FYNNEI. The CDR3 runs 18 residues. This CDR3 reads CASSGLGTAGSSYNEQFF. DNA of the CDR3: TGTGCCAGCAGTGGACTAGGAACTGCCGGAAGCTCCTACAATGAGCAGTTCTTC.

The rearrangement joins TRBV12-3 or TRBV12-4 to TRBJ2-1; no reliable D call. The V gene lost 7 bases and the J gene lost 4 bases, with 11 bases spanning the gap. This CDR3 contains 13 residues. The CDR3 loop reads CASTEGLYNEQFF. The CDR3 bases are TGTGCCAGCACCGAAGGGCTGTACAATGAGCAGTTCTTC.

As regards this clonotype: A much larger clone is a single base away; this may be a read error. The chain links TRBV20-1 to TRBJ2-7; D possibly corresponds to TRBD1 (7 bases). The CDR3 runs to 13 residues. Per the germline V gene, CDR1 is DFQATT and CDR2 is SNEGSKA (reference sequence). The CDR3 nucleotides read TGCAGTGCTAGGGGGACAGTGGACTACGGGCAGTACTTC. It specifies CSARGTVDYGQYF.

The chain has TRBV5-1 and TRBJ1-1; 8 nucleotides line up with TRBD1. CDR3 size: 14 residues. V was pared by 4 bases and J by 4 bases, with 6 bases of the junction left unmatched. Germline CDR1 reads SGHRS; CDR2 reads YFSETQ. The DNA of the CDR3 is TGCGCCAGCAGCAACGACAGGGGTATCACTGAAGCTTTCTTT. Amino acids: CASSNDRGITEAFF.

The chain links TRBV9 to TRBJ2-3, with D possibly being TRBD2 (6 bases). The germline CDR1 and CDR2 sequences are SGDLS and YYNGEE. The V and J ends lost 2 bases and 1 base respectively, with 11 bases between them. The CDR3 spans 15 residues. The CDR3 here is CASSVSPSGTDTQYF. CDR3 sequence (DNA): TGTGCCAGCAGCGTGTCGCCTAGCGGCACAGATACGCAGTATTTT.

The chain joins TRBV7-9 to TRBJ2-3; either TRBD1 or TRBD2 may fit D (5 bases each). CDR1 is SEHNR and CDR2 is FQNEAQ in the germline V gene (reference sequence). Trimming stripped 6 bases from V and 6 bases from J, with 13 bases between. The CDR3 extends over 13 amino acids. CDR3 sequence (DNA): TGTGCCAGCAGTTACAAAGAGGGGGATACGCAGTATTTT. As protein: CASSYKEGDTQYF.

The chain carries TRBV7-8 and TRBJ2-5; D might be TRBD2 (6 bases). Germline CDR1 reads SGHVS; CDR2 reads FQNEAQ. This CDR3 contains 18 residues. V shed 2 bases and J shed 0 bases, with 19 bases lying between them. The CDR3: CASSLPRWERADQETQYF. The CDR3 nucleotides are TGTGCCAGCAGCTTACCCCGATGGGAGCGGGCAGACCAAGAGACCCAGTACTTC. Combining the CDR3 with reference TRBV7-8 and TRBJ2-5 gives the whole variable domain GAGVSQSPRYKVAKRGQDVALRCDPISGHVSLFWYQQALGQGPEFLTYFQNEAQLDKSGLPSDRFFAERPEGSVSTLKIQRTQQEDSAVYLCASSLPRWERADQETQYFGPGTRLLVL.

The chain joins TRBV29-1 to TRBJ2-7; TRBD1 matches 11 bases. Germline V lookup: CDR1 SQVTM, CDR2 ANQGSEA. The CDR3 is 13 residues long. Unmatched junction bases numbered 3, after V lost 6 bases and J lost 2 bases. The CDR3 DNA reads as TGCAGCGTGACGGGACAGGGGGCCTACGAGCAGTACTTC. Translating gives CSVTGQGAYEQYF.